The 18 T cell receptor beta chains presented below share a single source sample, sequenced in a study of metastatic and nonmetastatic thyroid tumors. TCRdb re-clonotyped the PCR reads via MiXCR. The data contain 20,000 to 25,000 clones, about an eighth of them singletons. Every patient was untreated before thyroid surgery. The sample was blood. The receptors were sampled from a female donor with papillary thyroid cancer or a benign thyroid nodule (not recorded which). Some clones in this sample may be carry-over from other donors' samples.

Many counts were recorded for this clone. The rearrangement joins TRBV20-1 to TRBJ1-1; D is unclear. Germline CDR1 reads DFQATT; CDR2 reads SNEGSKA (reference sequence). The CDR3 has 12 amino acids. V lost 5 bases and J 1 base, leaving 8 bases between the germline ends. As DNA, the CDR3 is TGCAGTGCTGCACAGAGGAACACTGAAGCTTTCTTT. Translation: CSAAQRNTEAFF.

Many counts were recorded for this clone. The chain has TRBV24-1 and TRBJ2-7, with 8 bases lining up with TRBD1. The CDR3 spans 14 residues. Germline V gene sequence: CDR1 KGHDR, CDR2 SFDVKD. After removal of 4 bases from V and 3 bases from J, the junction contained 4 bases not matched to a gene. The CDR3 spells CATSENGQGYEQYF. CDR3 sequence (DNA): TGTGCCACCAGTGAAAACGGACAGGGCTACGAGCAGTACTTC.

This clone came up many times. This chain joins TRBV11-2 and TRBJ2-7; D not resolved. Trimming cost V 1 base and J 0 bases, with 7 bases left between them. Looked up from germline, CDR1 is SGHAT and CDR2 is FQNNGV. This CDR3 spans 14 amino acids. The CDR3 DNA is TGTGCCAGCAGCTTAGGGCTACGCTCCTACGAGCAGTACTTC. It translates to CASSLGLRSYEQYF.

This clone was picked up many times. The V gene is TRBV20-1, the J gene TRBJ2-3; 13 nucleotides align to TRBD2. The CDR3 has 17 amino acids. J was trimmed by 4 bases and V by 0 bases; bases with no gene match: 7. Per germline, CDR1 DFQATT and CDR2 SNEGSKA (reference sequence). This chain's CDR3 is CSARDKLAGGNPDTQYF. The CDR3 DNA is TGCAGTGCTAGAGATAAACTAGCGGGAGGGAATCCAGATACGCAGTATTTT.

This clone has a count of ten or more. Here the CDR3 reads CASSPGFRAGPYEQYF. Here the CDR3 DNA reads TGTGCCAGCAGCCCCGGTTTCCGGGCAGGGCCCTACGAGCAGTACTTC. This sequence joins TRBV5-6 and TRBJ2-7, with a weak D call TRBD1 (5 bases). Germline V gene lookup returns CDR1 SGHDT and CDR2 YYEEEE. Trimming shortened V by 4 bases and J by 2 bases, and 19 bases separated the two germline ends. This CDR3 has 16 amino acids.

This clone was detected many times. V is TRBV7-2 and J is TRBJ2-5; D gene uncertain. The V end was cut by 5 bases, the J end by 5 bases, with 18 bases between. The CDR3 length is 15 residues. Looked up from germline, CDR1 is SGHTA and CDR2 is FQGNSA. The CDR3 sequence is CASSPRGLSRETQYF. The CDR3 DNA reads TGTGCCAGCAGCCCAAGAGGTCTCTCTCGGGAGACCCAGTACTTC.

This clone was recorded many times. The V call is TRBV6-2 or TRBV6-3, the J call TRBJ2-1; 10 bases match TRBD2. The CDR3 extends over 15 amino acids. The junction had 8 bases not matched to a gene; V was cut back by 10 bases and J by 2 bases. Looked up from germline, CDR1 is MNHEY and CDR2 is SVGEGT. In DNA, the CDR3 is TGTGCCACAGACCTAGCGGGAGTTCCCTACAATGAGCAGTTCTTC. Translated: CATDLAGVPYNEQFF.

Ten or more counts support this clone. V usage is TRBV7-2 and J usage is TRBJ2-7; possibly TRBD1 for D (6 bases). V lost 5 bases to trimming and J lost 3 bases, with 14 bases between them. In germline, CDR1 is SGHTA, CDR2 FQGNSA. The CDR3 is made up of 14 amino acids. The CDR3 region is CASSVRDTNYEQYF. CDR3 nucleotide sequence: TGTGCCAGCAGCGTCCGGGACACGAACTACGAGCAGTACTTC.

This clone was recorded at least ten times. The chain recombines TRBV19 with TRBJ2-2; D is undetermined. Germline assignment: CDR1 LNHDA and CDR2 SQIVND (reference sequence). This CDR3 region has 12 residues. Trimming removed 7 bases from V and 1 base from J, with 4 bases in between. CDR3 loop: CASTGNTGELFF. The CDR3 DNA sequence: TGTGCCAGTACGGGGAACACCGGGGAGCTGTTTTTT.

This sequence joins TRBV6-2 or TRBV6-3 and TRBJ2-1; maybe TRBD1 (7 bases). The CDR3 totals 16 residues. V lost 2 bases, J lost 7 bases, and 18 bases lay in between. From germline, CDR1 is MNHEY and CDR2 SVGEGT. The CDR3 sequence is CASSYTSATGRNEQFF. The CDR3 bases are TGTGCCAGCAGTTACACGTCGGCGACAGGGAGGAATGAGCAGTTCTTC.

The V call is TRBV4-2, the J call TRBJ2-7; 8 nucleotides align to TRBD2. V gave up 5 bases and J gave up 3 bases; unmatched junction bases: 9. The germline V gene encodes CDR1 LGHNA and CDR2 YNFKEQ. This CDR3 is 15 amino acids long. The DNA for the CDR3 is TGTGCCAGCAGCGCAACCCTAGCGGGTAGCTACGAGCAGTACTTC. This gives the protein CASSATLAGSYEQYF.

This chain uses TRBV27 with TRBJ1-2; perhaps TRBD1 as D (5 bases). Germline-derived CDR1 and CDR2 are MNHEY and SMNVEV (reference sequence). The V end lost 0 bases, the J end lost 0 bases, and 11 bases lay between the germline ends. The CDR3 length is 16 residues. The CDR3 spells CASSLSGQVPNYGYTF. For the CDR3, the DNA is TGTGCCAGCAGTTTATCGGGGCAGGTTCCTAACTATGGCTACACCTTC.

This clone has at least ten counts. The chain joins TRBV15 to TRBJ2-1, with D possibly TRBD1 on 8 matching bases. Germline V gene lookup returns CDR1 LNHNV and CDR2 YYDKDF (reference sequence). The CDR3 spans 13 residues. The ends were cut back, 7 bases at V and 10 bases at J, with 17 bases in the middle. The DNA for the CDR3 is TGTGCCACCAACAGGGGGACTACCCTCGAGCAGTTCTTC. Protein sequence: CATNRGTTLEQFF.

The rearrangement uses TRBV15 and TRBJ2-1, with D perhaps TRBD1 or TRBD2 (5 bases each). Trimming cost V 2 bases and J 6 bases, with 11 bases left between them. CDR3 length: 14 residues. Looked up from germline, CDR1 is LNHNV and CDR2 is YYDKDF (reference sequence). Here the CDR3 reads CATSRRDPFNEQFF. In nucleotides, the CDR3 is TGTGCCACCAGCAGACGGGACCCCTTCAATGAGCAGTTCTTC.

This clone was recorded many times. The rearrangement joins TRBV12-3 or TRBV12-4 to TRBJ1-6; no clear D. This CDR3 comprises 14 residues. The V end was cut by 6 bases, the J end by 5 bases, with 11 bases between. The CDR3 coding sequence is TGTGCCAGCAGGAACACGGTCGATAATTCACCCCTCCACTTT. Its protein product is CASRNTVDNSPLHF.

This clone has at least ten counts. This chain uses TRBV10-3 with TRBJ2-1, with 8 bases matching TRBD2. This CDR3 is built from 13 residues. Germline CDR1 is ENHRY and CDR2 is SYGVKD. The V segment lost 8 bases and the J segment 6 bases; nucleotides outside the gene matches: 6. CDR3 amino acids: CAIGTSILNEQFF. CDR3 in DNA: TGTGCCATCGGGACTAGTATTCTCAATGAGCAGTTCTTC.

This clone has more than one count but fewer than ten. CDR3 region: CASGRAGETQYF. The CDR3, as DNA: TGTGCCAGCGGGCGAGCTGGGGAGACCCAGTACTTC. This chain connects TRBV27 to TRBJ2-5; D not certain. Germline loops: CDR1 MNHEY, CDR2 SMNVEV (reference sequence). V was clipped by 8 bases and J by 5 bases, with 12 bases between them. The CDR3 is 12 amino acids.

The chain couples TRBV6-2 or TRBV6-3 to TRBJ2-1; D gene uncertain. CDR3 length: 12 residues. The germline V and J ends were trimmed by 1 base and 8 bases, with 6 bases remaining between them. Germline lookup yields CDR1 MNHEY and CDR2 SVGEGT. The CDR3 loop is CASSYLYDEQFF. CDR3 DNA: TGTGCCAGCAGTTACTTATACGATGAGCAGTTCTTC.